This T cell receptor (beta chain) was sequenced during a study of post-analysis software for immune sequencing data. The overall study: Relapsing-remitting, secondary progressive and progressive-relapsing courses of multiple sclerosis were included.

Findings of the study overall: Controls had lower frequencies than patients of roughly five TRBV segments, which included TRBV5-6, TRBV5-1 and TRBV20-1.

Prepared TCR beta cDNA libraries contained unique molecular identifiers. TCRdb analysed the PCR reads with MiXCR anew, one entry per CDR3 protein. This table has fewer than 700,000 distinct CDR3 sequences, roughly 46% appearing once. In regard to this clonotype: What it binds is unknown.

Germline trimming cut 7 bases from V and 2 bases from J; bases unmatched to any gene: 20. The length of the CDR3 is 19 residues. Source material: blood. The chain employs TRBV12-3 or TRBV12-4 and TRBJ2-1, with 7 bases fitting TRBD2. The receptor was derived from a girl aged 5-17 years with multiple sclerosis. DNA of the CDR3: TGTGCCAGCACCCCTTATAAGCGGGGCGCATTAAGGCCCTACAATGAGCAGTTCTTC. Translation gives CASTPYKRGALRPYNEQFF.